The 17 T cell receptor beta chains given below trace back to one sample, sequenced in a study of immune evolution from preneoplasia to lung adenocarcinoma. Clones were read by immunoSEQ multiplex PCR, and TCRdb kept only the in-frame ones, dropping some. Among several thousand clones listed, almost 90% were seen once. The sequenced sample was FFPE invasive lung adenocarcinoma tissue. All receptors come from a person between 65 and 79 years old with invasive lung adenocarcinoma.

This clone was found once. V usage is TRBV7-9 and J usage is TRBJ2-7; 16 nucleotides agree with TRBD2. V shed 7 bases and J 12 bases; nucleotides not matched to a gene: 6. The germline V gene encodes CDR1 SEHNR and CDR2 FQNEAQ (reference sequence). This CDR3 region has 13 residues. The CDR3 sequence is CASKGTSGGVAYF. In DNA, the CDR3 is TGTGCCAGCAAAGGGACTAGCGGGGGGGTGGCGTACTTC.

This clone is labeled as large. The rearrangement links TRBV19 to TRBJ1-2; 7 bases agree with TRBD1. This CDR3 is 10 amino acids long. Germline loops: CDR1 LNHDA, CDR2 SQIVND (reference sequence). The ends lost 7 bases at V and 14 bases at J; junction bases unmatched: 7. The CDR3 sequence is CASITTGSTF. The CDR3 DNA sequence: TGTGCCAGTATCACGACAGGGTCTACCTTC.

This clone was recorded once. V is TRBV6-1 and J is TRBJ2-3; TRBD1 aligns across 11 bases. Germline CDR1 MNHNS, CDR2 SASEGT. The CDR3 runs 14 residues. V shed 6 bases and J 3 bases; nucleotides not matched to a gene: 2. The chain's CDR3 is CASRDRGQTDTQYF. The CDR3 coding sequence is TGTGCCAGCAGGGACAGGGGGCAAACAGATACGCAGTATTTT.

V gene TRBV6-1 combines with J gene TRBJ1-5; D not certain. This CDR3 has 13 amino acids. Germline loops: CDR1 MNHNS, CDR2 SASEGT. Trimming left V 1 base short and J 7 bases short, with 8 bases between. DNA for the CDR3: TGTGCCAGCAGTGAAGAAGGTTACCAGCCCCAGCATTTT. Protein product: CASSEEGYQPQHF.

About this clone itself: The junction shows a germline mismatch at one end, possibly a read error. The chain carries TRBV25-1 and TRBJ2-6; D might be TRBD2 (7 bases). The germline gives CDR1 MGHDK, CDR2 SYGVNS. The CDR3 is made up of 17 amino acids. CDR3 residues: CASSGGGLSSGANVLTF. CDR3 bases: TGTGCCAGCAGTGGGGGGGGCCTTAGCTCTGGAGCCAACGTCCTGACTTTC.

The chain has TRBV30 and TRBJ1-5; possible D gene TRBD1, 6 bases. CDR1 is GTSNPN, CDR2 SVGIG, per germline (reference sequence). There are 14 residues in the CDR3. V lost 0 bases to trimming and J lost 5 bases, with 11 bases between them. CDR3 bases: TGTGCCTGGAGTGTAGGGGGGAAGGATCAGCCCCAGCATTTT. This gives the protein CAWSVGGKDQPQHF.

The genes are TRBV29-1 and TRBJ2-7; no clear D gene. Per the germline V gene, CDR1 is SQVTM and CDR2 is ANQGSEA. Trimming pared 4 bases from V and 3 bases from J, leaving 10 bases between. This CDR3 region has 12 residues. CDR3 loop: CSVGASFYEQYF. In nucleotides, the CDR3 is TGCAGCGTTGGGGCTAGTTTCTACGAGCAGTACTTC.

This clone was seen a handful of times. This chain links TRBV18 with TRBJ1-5; D is unresolved. This CDR3 spans 13 amino acids. Germline V gives CDR1 KGHSH, CDR2 LQKENI. The germline V and J ends were trimmed by 4 bases and 1 base, with 5 bases remaining between them. The CDR3 is CASSQLSNQPQHF. CDR3 DNA: TGTGCCAGCTCACAACTCAGCAATCAGCCCCAGCATTTT.

The rearrangement uses TRBV15 and TRBJ2-3; the match to TRBD1 covers 8 bases. The CDR3 sequence is 17 residues long. Germline V lookup: CDR1 LNHNV, CDR2 YYDKDF (reference sequence). J was trimmed by 2 bases and V by 0 bases; bases with no gene match: 7. CDR3 in DNA: TGTGCCACCAGCAGAGATCGAACAGGGGGTTCCACAGATACGCAGTATTTT. It is translated as CATSRDRTGGSTDTQYF.

V gene TRBV7-9 combines with J gene TRBJ2-5, with 8 positions matching TRBD2. Germline V gene sequence: CDR1 SEHNR, CDR2 FQNEAQ (reference sequence). The CDR3 is 17 residues long. The J segment lost 4 bases and the V segment lost 3 bases, leaving 13 bases of the junction unmatched. The CDR3 loop is CASSLLAGTTLRETQYF. The CDR3 region has the DNA TGTGCCAGCAGCTTGCTAGCGGGCACGACTCTACGAGAGACCCAGTACTTC.

The CDR3 region is CASSYDEGLNTEAFF. CDR3 bases: TGTGCCAGCAGTTACGACGAGGGGTTGAACACTGAAGCTTTCTTT. This chain joins TRBV6-6 and TRBJ1-1, with D tentatively TRBD1 (5 bases). Germline V gene data show CDR1 as MNHNY and CDR2 as SVGAGI (reference sequence). The CDR3 consists of 15 residues. With 2 bases removed from V and 0 bases from J, the gap between germline ends came to 10 bases.

The chain couples TRBV30 to TRBJ1-1; no reliable D call. The CDR3 runs 13 residues. V was clipped by 5 bases and J by 2 bases, with 12 bases between them. Germline V gives CDR1 GTSNPN, CDR2 SVGIG (reference sequence). This CDR3 reads CAWAIRANTEAFF. CDR3 in DNA: TGTGCCTGGGCAATTCGGGCAAACACTGAAGCTTTCTTT.

J is TRBJ2-7 and V is TRBV6-5; D possibly matches TRBD1 or TRBD2 (6 bases each). The germline CDR1 and CDR2 sequences are MNHEY and SVGAGI. CDR3 length: 12 residues. V was clipped by 5 bases and J by 2 bases, with 7 bases between them. CDR3 residues: CASSGGPYEQYF. In nucleotides, the CDR3 is TGTGCCAGCAGTGGGGGGCCCTACGAGCAGTACTTC.

The rearrangement uses TRBV7-2 and TRBJ2-1; D uncertain. Germline values: CDR1 SGHTA, CDR2 FQGNSA. This CDR3 is 12 amino acids long. The ends were cut back, 1 base at V and 9 bases at J, with 7 bases in the middle. Written as DNA, the CDR3 is TGTGCCAGCAGCTTAGAGTTGAGTGAGCAGTTCTTC. It specifies CASSLELSEQFF.

The chain combines TRBV6-1 with TRBJ1-2; D might be TRBD1 (6 bases). The germline V and J ends were trimmed by 0 bases and 2 bases, with 13 bases remaining between them. Germline CDR1 reads MNHNS; CDR2 reads SASEGT. The CDR3 has 16 amino acids. The CDR3 protein is CASSEAGAGQNYGYTF. CDR3 DNA: TGTGCCAGCAGTGAAGCGGGGGCAGGGCAGAACTATGGCTACACCTTC.

The chain links TRBV11-3 to TRBJ2-2, with no clear D. The germline gives CDR1 SGHNT, CDR2 YENEEA. The CDR3 length is 13 residues. V lost 0 bases and J lost 6, with 5 bases in between. CDR3: CASSLDVSGELFF. As DNA, the CDR3 is TGTGCCAGCAGCTTAGACGTCTCCGGGGAGCTGTTTTTT.

The chain recombines TRBV4-2 with TRBJ2-1; TRBD2 might be the D (5 bases). There are 15 residues in the CDR3. Germline CDR1 and CDR2: LGHNA and YNFKEQ. Trimming left V 1 base short and J 7 bases short, with 14 bases between. The CDR3 loop reads CASSQVQRSQNEQFF. Here the CDR3 DNA reads TGTGCCAGCAGCCAAGTTCAGCGGTCCCAGAATGAGCAGTTCTTC.